This T cell receptor beta chain was captured in a study of T-cell reconstitution after alpha-beta-depleted transplantation in children. This clonotype was seen more than once but under ten times. Its antigen remains unidentified. CDR1 is KGHDR and CDR2 is SFDVKD in the germline V gene. The CDR3 spans 13 residues. V dropped 9 bases and J dropped 2 bases, with 11 bases sitting between them. Study outcomes and limitations: Several hundred expanded graft clones reportedly gave rise to the alpha-beta T cells present about two months after transplant. Surviving thymic progenitors and recipient T cells were the source of high TCRbeta diversity at day 60 in some patients.

It was with unique molecular identifiers that the TCRbeta library was prepared. A single record per CDR3 protein comes from TCRdb applying MiXCR to the PCR reads. Of around 580,000 distinct CDR3 sequences listed, over 25% are singletons. This TCR derives from a boy under two years old with Wiskott-Aldrich syndrome, due to receive a stem cell transplant. This sequence joins TRBV24-1 and TRBJ2-3; D not certain. This material consisted of PBMCs, taken before TCRalphabeta/CD19-depleted stem cell transplant. The CDR3 DNA sequence: TGTGCCACCGGGAACGGAGCCACAGATACGCAGTATTTT. It encodes CATGNGATDTQYF.